The clone carrying this T cell receptor (beta chain) was seen once. The antigen is unknown. This sample was included in a study of T cell responses to AZD1222 COVID-19 vaccine. Study-wide findings and caveats: Mostly white British, mostly female donors; authors suggested clonal diversity may be underestimated. Sampling captured repertoires only after the peak T cell response. The span of vaccine-associated CD4 TCRs extended across spike, with dominance at 160-218 and 743-854.

The CDR3 is made up of 13 amino acids. CDR1 SGHRS and CDR2 YFSETQ come from the germline V gene. Trimming took off 5 bases at V and 0 bases at J, with 9 bases between the two ends. Generated by immunoSEQ multiplex PCR, the TCRdb table keeps only in-frame clones and is missing some. The table includes about 120,000 clones, under 85% detected once. The sample here was peripheral blood, taken on day 0 of AZD1222 vaccination. This TCR was sampled from an adult in good health. The chain recombines TRBV5-1 with TRBJ2-7, with no clear D. The CDR3 nucleotides are TGCGCCAGCAGACGGACGGACTCCTACGAGCAGTACTTC. Protein: CASRRTDSYEQYF.